A selection of T cell receptor beta chains follows, all from one sample in a study of blood T cells in healthy people across ages. Each CDR3 protein is one row after TCRdb ran MiXCR on the 5' RACE reads. The table includes 540,000 or so distinct CDR3 sequences, about 24% detected once. These data were likewise used in another study, on T cells of mothers and their children.

Sequenced: blood. These receptors came from a boy between 5 and 17 years old in good health. CDR3s include the opening cysteine and the closing phenylalanine or tryptophan. The D gene is left open where the match is weak. Not all rows give a size; the values are once, few, many and, for expanded clones, a class.

clone_size: few
d_call: -
j_call: TRBJ1-2
v_call: TRBV7-2
cdr3_aa: CASRDDGHYGYTF
cdr3_nt: TGTGCCAGCAGAGATGACGGACACTATGGCTACACCTTC

clone_size: -
d_call: -
j_call: TRBJ1-5
v_call: TRBV5-5
cdr3_aa: CASSLGDGYNQPQHF
cdr3_nt: TGTGCCAGCAGCTTGGGGGACGGATACAATCAGCCCCAGCATTTT

clone_size: -
d_call: -
j_call: TRBJ1-6
v_call: TRBV6-6
cdr3_aa: CASSYGRARDSPLHF
cdr3_nt: TGTGCCAGCAGTTACGGGAGGGCGCGGGATTCACCCCTCCACTTT

clone_size: -
d_call: -
j_call: TRBJ2-2
v_call: TRBV15
cdr3_aa: CATSRLNRDTGELFF
cdr3_nt: TGTGCCACCAGCAGATTAAACAGGGACACCGGGGAGCTGTTTTTT

clone_size: few
d_call: -
j_call: TRBJ2-3
v_call: TRBV7-2
cdr3_aa: CASSLEALCTDTQYF
cdr3_nt: TGTGCCAGCAGCTTAGAGGCCCTGTGCACAGATACGCAGTATTTT

clone_size: -
d_call: -
j_call: TRBJ2-3
v_call: TRBV9
cdr3_aa: CASSVFYSGATDRQYF
cdr3_nt: TGTGCCAGCAGCGTTTTCTATTCAGGGGCTACAGATAGGCAGTATTTT

clone_size: -
d_call: -
j_call: TRBJ2-3
v_call: TRBV7-8
cdr3_aa: CASSSIMTDSTDTQYF
cdr3_nt: TGTGCCAGCAGCTCCATCATGACAGACAGCACGGATACGCAGTATTTT

clone_size: -
d_call: -
j_call: TRBJ1-3
v_call: TRBV5-1
cdr3_aa: CASSSSTGGNTIYF
cdr3_nt: TGCGCCAGCAGCTCCAGCACAGGGGGAAACACCATATATTTT

clone_size: -
d_call: -
j_call: TRBJ2-7
v_call: TRBV24-1
cdr3_aa: CATSDFGGYEQYF
cdr3_nt: TGTGCCACCAGTGATTTTGGCGGCTACGAGCAGTACTTC

clone_size: -
d_call: TRBD1
j_call: TRBJ1-1
v_call: TRBV28
cdr3_aa: CASSLFFTGQGNTEAFF
cdr3_nt: TGTGCCAGCAGTTTATTTTTTACGGGACAGGGGAACACTGAAGCTTTCTTT

clone_size: -
d_call: -
j_call: TRBJ1-5
v_call: TRBV7-8
cdr3_aa: CASSLASHSNQPQHF
cdr3_nt: TGTGCCAGCAGCCTAGCGTCCCATAGCAATCAGCCCCAGCATTTT

clone_size: -
d_call: -
j_call: TRBJ2-3
v_call: TRBV12-2
cdr3_aa: CASRLDIASGRVTDTQYF
cdr3_nt: TGTGCAAGTCGCTTAGATATCGCTAGCGGGAGAGTGACAGATACGCAGTATTTT

clone_size: -
d_call: TRBD1
j_call: TRBJ1-4
v_call: TRBV4-3
cdr3_aa: CASSQELLDREKLFF
cdr3_nt: TGCGCCAGCAGCCAAGAGCTACTGGACAGGGAAAAACTGTTTTTT

clone_size: -
d_call: -
j_call: TRBJ2-5
v_call: TRBV5-1
cdr3_aa: CASFSGSGRLQETQYF
cdr3_nt: TGCGCCAGCTTTTCCGGATCGGGACGTCTACAAGAGACCCAGTACTTC

clone_size: -
d_call: -
j_call: TRBJ2-5
v_call: TRBV27
cdr3_aa: CASSLRAARKETQYF
cdr3_nt: TGTGCCAGCAGTTTGCGGGCAGCTAGAAAAGAGACCCAGTACTTC

clone_size: -
d_call: -
j_call: TRBJ2-1
v_call: TRBV21-1
cdr3_aa: CASSTGFRSYNEQFF
cdr3_nt: TGTGCCAGCAGCACCGGGTTTCGTTCCTACAATGAGCAGTTCTTC

clone_size: -
d_call: TRBD1
j_call: TRBJ1-2
v_call: TRBV6-4
cdr3_aa: CASRNTGGDGYTF
cdr3_nt: TGTGCCAGCAGGAACACAGGGGGGGATGGCTACACCTTC

clone_size: -
d_call: TRBD1
j_call: TRBJ1-1
v_call: TRBV4-2
cdr3_aa: CASSPHTGGTEAFF
cdr3_nt: TGTGCCAGCAGCCCCCACACAGGGGGCACTGAAGCTTTCTTT

clone_size: -
d_call: -
j_call: TRBJ1-5
v_call: TRBV4-1
cdr3_aa: CASSQVRGKVGQPQHF
cdr3_nt: TGCGCCAGCAGCCAAGTTCGGGGGAAGGTGGGACAGCCCCAGCATTTT

clone_size: -
d_call: -
j_call: TRBJ2-1
v_call: TRBV7-2
cdr3_aa: CASSLGAVNEQFF
cdr3_nt: TGTGCCAGCAGCTTAGGGGCAGTCAATGAGCAGTTCTTC

clone_size: many
d_call: -
j_call: TRBJ1-4
v_call: TRBV12-3/TRBV12-4
cdr3_aa: CASIPRTSNEKLFF
cdr3_nt: TGTGCCAGCATCCCTCGGACTTCAAATGAAAAACTGTTTTTT

clone_size: -
d_call: -
j_call: TRBJ2-7
v_call: TRBV29-1
cdr3_aa: CSVNGDGYEQYF
cdr3_nt: TGCAGCGTTAACGGGGACGGCTACGAGCAGTACTTC

clone_size: many
d_call: -
j_call: TRBJ2-7
v_call: TRBV6-4
cdr3_aa: CASSPHEAGEQYF
cdr3_nt: TGTGCCAGCAGCCCGCATGAGGCAGGGGAGCAGTACTTC

clone_size: few
d_call: -
j_call: TRBJ1-3
v_call: TRBV28
cdr3_aa: CASSLRTGGNTIYF
cdr3_nt: TGTGCCAGCAGCCTTCGAACAGGGGGAAACACCATATATTTT

clone_size: -
d_call: -
j_call: TRBJ2-6
v_call: TRBV7-2
cdr3_aa: CANRLNLSGANVLTF
cdr3_nt: TGTGCCAACAGATTGAACCTCTCTGGGGCCAACGTCCTGACTTTC

clone_size: -
d_call: TRBD1
j_call: TRBJ2-5
v_call: TRBV7-8
cdr3_aa: CASSPDRVPKETQYF
cdr3_nt: TGTGCCAGCAGCCCCGACAGGGTGCCCAAGGAGACCCAGTACTTC

clone_size: few
d_call: -
j_call: TRBJ2-5
v_call: TRBV11-2
cdr3_aa: CASSLVRTQLVEQYF
cdr3_nt: TGTGCCAGCAGCTTAGTCAGGACACAGTTAGTAGAGCAGTACTTC

clone_size: -
d_call: -
j_call: TRBJ2-1
v_call: TRBV3-1
cdr3_aa: CASSTREQDEQFF
cdr3_nt: TGTGCCAGCAGCACAAGGGAGCAAGATGAGCAGTTCTTC

clone_size: few
d_call: -
j_call: TRBJ1-1
v_call: TRBV20-1
cdr3_aa: CSAREGRVNTEAFF
cdr3_nt: TGCAGTGCTAGAGAGGGGAGAGTGAACACTGAAGCTTTCTTT

clone_size: -
d_call: TRBD2
j_call: TRBJ2-7
v_call: TRBV4-3
cdr3_aa: CASSRHRGGAGEFPSYEQYF
cdr3_nt: TGCGCCAGCAGCCGTCATAGGGGAGGAGCGGGAGAATTTCCCTCCTACGAGCAGTACTTC

clone_size: -
d_call: TRBD2
j_call: TRBJ2-1
v_call: TRBV6-5
cdr3_aa: CASSYEAGNEQFF
cdr3_nt: TGTGCCAGCAGTTACGAAGCGGGGAATGAGCAGTTCTTC

clone_size: -
d_call: -
j_call: TRBJ1-2
v_call: TRBV4-3
cdr3_aa: CASSQGGANNYGYTF
cdr3_nt: TGCGCCAGCAGCCAAGGGGGGGCAAATAACTATGGCTACACCTTC

clone_size: many
d_call: TRBD1
j_call: TRBJ2-7
v_call: TRBV13
cdr3_aa: CASSKTGGYEQYF
cdr3_nt: TGTGCCAGCAGCAAGACAGGGGGCTACGAGCAGTACTTC